Sequencing of this T cell receptor (beta chain) was carried out in a study of preoperative IRX-2 immunotherapy in early breast cancer. Profiling relied on immunoSEQ multiplex PCR, and the TCRdb table lists in-frame clones only, not all of them. Of tens of thousands of clones in the sample, 90% were seen once. The germline CDR1 and CDR2 sequences are MNHEY and SMNVEV (reference sequence). The CDR3 has 13 residues. Trimming removed 6 bases at V and 4 bases at J, with 11 bases between. Treatment here: preoperative locoregional IRX-2 cytokine immunotherapy. Collection of the sample occurred from a patient treated with IRX-2 immunotherapy. The chain joins TRBV27 to TRBJ2-3; D is perhaps TRBD2 (6 bases). This receptor was taken from a human donor with breast cancer. The CDR3: CASRLASADTQYF. Written as DNA, the CDR3 is TGTGCCAGCAGGTTGGCTAGCGCAGATACGCAGTATTTT.